These T cell receptor beta chains were read from a single sample in a study of blood T cell repertoires in COVID-19. Sequenced by immunoSEQ multiplex PCR; TCRdb stores in-frame clones only, minus some. The sample gives just over 35,000 clones, 70% to 90% of which show up once; approximately 2.4% is in the top ten. Sequencing used peripheral blood. These TCRs come from a human donor in a cohort sampled during active COVID-19. CDR3s include the opening cysteine and the closing phenylalanine or tryptophan. A D gene is named only where the DNA matches it firmly. The size entry is marked missing in some rows and otherwise reads once, few, many or a size class.

>NA|TRBD1|TRBJ2-2|TRBV18
TGTGCCAGCTCACCACCGGGACAGGGGAGGACCGGGGAGCTGTTTTTT
CASSPPGQGRTGELFF
>once|NA|TRBJ2-3|TRBV7-9
TGTGCCAGCAGCCTCGTTTCAGGACACTACACAGATACGCAGTATTTT
CASSLVSGHYTDTQYF
>NA|NA|TRBJ1-1|TRBV6-4
TGTGCCAGCAGTCAACAGGCGAACACTGAAGCTTTCTTT
CASSQQANTEAFF
>NA|NA|TRBJ1-2|TRBV11-2
TGTGCCAGCAGCTCCGCAAGTTGGGCAGGGAGGAACTATGGCTACACCTTC
CASSSASWAGRNYGYTF
>NA|NA|TRBJ1-5|TRBV30
TGTGCCTGGAGTGTTGGTGCAGGGATTAATCAGCCCCAGCATTTT
CAWSVGAGINQPQHF
>NA|NA|TRBJ2-7|TRBV12-3/TRBV12-4
TGTGCCAGCAGTTACGGTGGGGGCCACGAGCAGTACTTC
CASSYGGGHEQYF
>NA|TRBD2|TRBJ2-5|TRBV28
TGTGCCAGCAGTTCACCGGGACTAGTTCAAGAGACCCAGTACTTC
CASSSPGLVQETQYF
>once|TRBD2|TRBJ2-3|TRBV6-1
TGTGCCAGCAGTGCCCAGTTGGGCGGGGGGGCGAGCACAGATACGCAGTATTTT
CASSAQLGGGASTDTQYF
>once|TRBD1|TRBJ1-3|TRBV7-9
TGTGCCAGCAGTACAGGGGGGAGTGGAAACACCATATATTTT
CASSTGGSGNTIYF
>NA|TRBD1|TRBJ1-2|TRBV18
TGTGCCAGCTCCTGGGACAGGGCTTCTGATGGCTACACCTTC
CASSWDRASDGYTF
>once|NA|TRBJ2-7|TRBV9
TGTGCCAGCAGCCTCCACCCTCGGGGTGACGAGCAGTACTTC
CASSLHPRGDEQYF
>NA|TRBD2|TRBJ2-1|TRBV18
TGTGCCAGCTCACCCTCGGCTAGCGGATCGAATGAGCAGTTCTTC
CASSPSASGSNEQFF
>NA|TRBD2|TRBJ2-2|TRBV3-1/TRBV3-2
TGTGCCAGCAGCCAGGGACTAAACACCGGGGAGCTGTTTTTT
CASSQGLNTGELFF
>NA|NA|TRBJ2-3|TRBV7-9
TGTGCCAGCAGTCGCTGGGACACCTCTAGCACAGATACGCAGTATTTT
CASSRWDTSSTDTQYF
>NA|NA|TRBJ1-3|TRBV7-9
TGTGCCAGCAGCCCCCCCGGTATCTCTGGAAACACCATATATTTT
CASSPPGISGNTIYF
>NA|TRBD1|TRBJ2-7|TRBV18
TGTGCCAGCTCAGCCGGGACAGGGGCCTACGAGCAGTACTTC
CASSAGTGAYEQYF
>NA|NA|TRBJ1-1|TRBV7-9
TGTGCCAGCAGCAAACCGCCGCTAGTTTTTGAAGCTTTCTTT
CASSKPPLVFEAFF